Listed below are T cell receptor beta chains from one sample, sequenced in a study of response to subunit inactivated influenza vaccine. From the RT-PCR reads, TCRdb called clonotypes with MiXCR, one entry per CDR3 protein. The table has around 530,000 distinct CDR3 sequences, approximately 15% seen once. The material sequenced was CD4+ T cells sorted from PBMCs, taken about 24 months after vaccination. Receptor source: a man between 50 and 70 years old who received an inactivated influenza vaccine. The CDR3 runs from the conserved cysteine through the conserved F or W. The order of the fields is CDR3 length, V gene, D gene, J gene, clone size, CDR3 protein, CDR3 DNA. D genes are given only for firm matches. Expanded clones get a size class; other rows say once, few or many, or leave the size out.

16,TRBV7-9,-,TRBJ1-4,-,CASSLGQLATNEKLFF,TGTGCCAGCAGCTTAGGACAGCTTGCAACTAATGAAAAACTGTTTTTT
15,TRBV19,-,TRBJ1-1,few,CASSIVPGLNTEAFF,TGTGCCAGTAGTATAGTACCAGGTTTGAACACTGAAGCTTTCTTT
13,TRBV10-2,-,TRBJ1-2,-,CASSRQLNYGYTF,TGCGCCAGCAGCAGACAACTCAACTATGGCTACACCTTC
15,TRBV7-8,-,TRBJ2-7,-,CASSLAQGTVYEQYF,TGTGCCAGCAGCTTAGCGCAGGGGACCGTCTACGAGCAGTACTTC
13,TRBV12-3/TRBV12-4,-,TRBJ2-5,few,CASSPDLWETQYF,TGTGCCAGCAGTCCGGACCTCTGGGAGACCCAGTACTTC
13,TRBV5-1,-,TRBJ2-1,-,CASSLGRNYEQFF,TGCGCCAGCAGCTTGGGACGGAATTACGAGCAGTTCTTC
16,TRBV4-3,TRBD2,TRBJ2-1,few,CASSQRGTSGYNEQFF,TGCGCCAGCAGCCAAAGGGGGACTAGCGGGTACAATGAGCAGTTCTTC
16,TRBV23-1,TRBD2,TRBJ2-3,-,CASSQSQAGGHDTQYF,TGCGCCAGCAGTCAATCCCAAGCGGGGGGGCACGATACGCAGTATTTT
14,TRBV5-1,-,TRBJ1-1,many,CASRRSGMNTEAFF,TGCGCCAGCAGGAGATCGGGTATGAACACTGAAGCTTTCTTT
17,TRBV7-2,-,TRBJ2-1,few,CASSPSLAGSSYNEQFF,TGTGCCAGCAGCCCTTCTCTGGCGGGAAGCTCCTACAATGAGCAGTTCTTC
12,TRBV7-9,-,TRBJ1-2,-,CASSLVQDGYTF,TGTGCCAGCAGCTTAGTCCAGGATGGCTACACCTTC
16,TRBV5-1,TRBD2,TRBJ2-1,many,CASSLSVTSGSNEQFF,TGCGCCAGCAGCTTGAGTGTGACTAGCGGGAGCAATGAGCAGTTCTTC
12,TRBV20-1,-,TRBJ2-3,many,CSAMGNTDTQYF,TGCAGTGCTATGGGGAACACAGATACGCAGTATTTT
15,TRBV5-5,-,TRBJ2-5,-,CASSLDRTIQETQYF,TGTGCCAGCAGCTTGGACAGAACGATACAAGAGACCCAGTACTTC
13,TRBV7-8,-,TRBJ2-3,few,CASSPTEGGTQYF,TGTGCCAGCAGCCCTACGGAGGGTGGTACGCAGTATTTT
14,TRBV20-1,-,TRBJ2-1,-,CSASSQSSYNEQFF,TGCAGTGCTAGTAGTCAGTCTTCCTACAATGAGCAGTTCTTC
14,TRBV7-2,-,TRBJ2-1,few,CASSLLDSPGEQFF,TGTGCCAGCAGCTTGTTAGACTCGCCCGGTGAGCAGTTCTTC
14,TRBV4-3,-,TRBJ2-2,once,CASSQDARSGELFF,TGCGCCAGCAGCCAAGATGCGCGGTCCGGGGAGCTGTTTTTT
15,TRBV10-3,-,TRBJ1-5,-,CAISESTGAKSPQHF,TGTGCCATCAGTGAGTCAACGGGGGCTAAGTCGCCCCAGCATTTT
16,TRBV4-3,TRBD1,TRBJ1-2,-,CASSRLGLSQGDGYTF,TGCGCCAGCAGCCGACTGGGCCTTTCTCAGGGGGATGGCTACACCTTC
13,TRBV27,-,TRBJ1-1,-,CASTDGMGTEAFF,TGTGCCAGCACCGACGGCATGGGGACTGAAGCTTTCTTT
14,TRBV10-3,TRBD2,TRBJ2-7,few,CAISSPSGAYEQYF,TGTGCCATCAGCAGTCCTAGCGGGGCCTACGAGCAGTACTTC
15,TRBV3-1,-,TRBJ1-1,-,CASSQAQIVRTEAFF,TGTGCCAGCAGCCAAGCCCAAATCGTAAGAACTGAAGCTTTCTTT
14,TRBV12-3/TRBV12-4,TRBD1,TRBJ2-7,few,CASRRGGAGYEQYF,TGTGCCAGCAGGAGAGGGGGCGCTGGGTACGAGCAGTACTTC
15,TRBV10-3,TRBD1,TRBJ1-6,few,CAISGTGSTNSPLHF,TGTGCCATCAGTGGGACAGGTTCAACCAATTCACCCCTCCACTTT
14,TRBV5-6,-,TRBJ1-2,-,CASSLEQQVYGYTF,TGTGCCAGCAGCTTGGAACAGCAAGTCTATGGCTACACCTTC
16,TRBV10-3,TRBD2,TRBJ2-7,-,CAISGLAGALSYEQYF,TGTGCCATCAGCGGACTAGCGGGGGCCTTGTCCTACGAGCAGTACTTC
16,TRBV5-1,-,TRBJ2-3,few,CASSKTGTGGTDTQYF,TGCGCCAGCAGCAAGACCGGGACCGGCGGCACAGATACGCAGTATTTT
14,TRBV20-1,-,TRBJ1-1,-,CSASAAILNTEAFF,TGCAGTGCTAGCGCGGCCATCTTGAACACTGAAGCTTTCTTT